This T cell receptor (beta chain) was identified during a study of a mutant IDH1 vaccine in newly diagnosed glioma. Time point noted: week 23, last vaccination. Every single dose of the vaccine, 300 ug of mutant IDH1 20-mer peptide, came with topical imiquimod. Method: immunoSEQ multiplex PCR; TCRdb's copy keeps in-frame clones and lacks some. The repertoire holds around 60,000 clones, with around 83% as singletons. About this clone: The antigen is undetermined. Other DNA sequences in the sample encode the same CDR3.

The TCR originated in a man under 40 with glioma. Sequences were derived from PBMCs, sampled from a glioma patient whose treatment included an IDH1 peptide vaccine.

The CDR3 loop reads CAWSQDSNQPQHF. CDR3 in DNA: TGTGCCTGGAGTCAGGACAGTAATCAGCCCCAGCATTTT. This chain joins TRBV30 and TRBJ1-5; tentatively, D is TRBD1 (6 bases). The CDR3 is 13 residues long. Trimming shortened V by 2 bases and J by 4 bases, and 9 bases separated the two germline ends. In germline, CDR1 is GTSNPN, CDR2 SVGIG (reference sequence).